This is a list of T cell receptor beta chains from one sample in a study of blood T cell repertoires in COVID-19. Profiled with immunoSEQ multiplex PCR; TCRdb holds only in-frame clones, not every one. The sample has 240,000 or so clones, around nine tenths seen once. The sequenced sample was PBMCs or T cells enriched from blood (not recorded which). These receptors were obtained from a middle-aged man who had recovered from COVID-19. Each CDR3 is given with its conserved first and last residue. The order of the fields is V gene, D gene, J gene, CDR3 protein. D genes are given only for firm matches.

V: TRBV12-3/TRBV12-4; D: .; J: TRBJ2-7; CDR3: CASRLAGIYEQYF
V: TRBV7-8; D: TRBD2; J: TRBJ2-2; CDR3: CASSRLAGVNTGELFF
V: TRBV18; D: .; J: TRBJ1-2; CDR3: CASSPLTGEGYTF
V: TRBV19; D: TRBD1; J: TRBJ1-5; CDR3: CASSRRAGTGGPSNQPQHF
V: TRBV2; D: .; J: TRBJ1-3; CDR3: CASSTGGNTIYF
V: TRBV7-3; D: TRBD1; J: TRBJ2-3; CDR3: CASIKDRDRDTDTQYF
V: TRBV7-9; D: TRBD1; J: TRBJ1-1; CDR3: CASSLTRQGIAEAFF
V: TRBV4-2; D: TRBD1; J: TRBJ1-1; CDR3: CASSRGTGRGVNTEAFF
V: TRBV5-1; D: .; J: TRBJ2-7; CDR3: CASSLAPGYEQYF
V: TRBV19; D: TRBD2; J: TRBJ2-1; CDR3: CASSIRGGFYNEQFF
V: TRBV7-9; D: .; J: TRBJ2-7; CDR3: CASGAVYEQYF
V: TRBV2; D: .; J: TRBJ2-2; CDR3: CASSAKRTNTGELFF
V: TRBV28; D: TRBD1; J: TRBJ1-1; CDR3: CASSLRAGGWTEAFF
V: TRBV28; D: TRBD1; J: TRBJ2-1; CDR3: CASRRGRNEQFF
V: TRBV13; D: TRBD1; J: TRBJ2-7; CDR3: CASSLTGTGSYEQYF
V: TRBV6-2/TRBV6-3; D: TRBD1; J: TRBJ2-2; CDR3: CASSYSTPTGPRDTGELFF
V: TRBV29-1; D: .; J: TRBJ1-4; CDR3: CSVAERLTNEKLFF
V: TRBV27; D: TRBD1; J: TRBJ1-2; CDR3: CASPTGGNYGYTF
V: TRBV28; D: .; J: TRBJ1-1; CDR3: CASSLWEDYGTEAFF
V: TRBV10-2; D: .; J: TRBJ2-5; CDR3: CARPPTTGLWGETQYF
V: TRBV15; D: .; J: TRBJ1-6; CDR3: CATSRDARANNSPLHF
V: TRBV7-8; D: TRBD1; J: TRBJ1-5; CDR3: CASSPRSLGTAGNNQPQHF
V: TRBV18; D: TRBD1; J: TRBJ2-7; CDR3: CASSPGQGAYEQYF
V: TRBV9; D: .; J: TRBJ1-6; CDR3: CASNVGQGDSPLHF
V: TRBV27; D: .; J: TRBJ1-4; CDR3: CASSFLGGADEKLFF
V: TRBV18; D: .; J: TRBJ1-6; CDR3: CASSRTDYNSPLHF
V: TRBV14; D: TRBD1; J: TRBJ1-1; CDR3: CASSSWTGGLTEAFF
V: TRBV19; D: TRBD1; J: TRBJ1-2; CDR3: CASRLQGDYGYTF